Presented here are 18 T cell receptor beta chains from one specimen sequenced in a study of T cell repertoires in cytomegalovirus infection. TCRdb reprocessed the reads via MiXCR and lists one record per CDR3 protein. The sample yields some 590,000 distinct CDR3 sequences, about 40% seen once. These TCRs are of unknown antigen specificity. The sequencing here drew on cultured PBMCs, taken from culture after CMV antigen stimulation. The receptors shown here come from a human donor in good health (CMV status not recorded). Some clones in this sample may be carry-over from other donors' samples.

The V and J genes are TRBV5-4 and TRBJ2-7; 9 positions agree with TRBD2. Germline assignment: CDR1 SGHNT and CDR2 YYREEE (reference sequence). V gave up 4 bases and J gave up 6 bases; unmatched junction bases: 14. There are 16 residues in the CDR3. In DNA, the CDR3 is TGTGCCAGCAGCCTGCCCGGTAGCGGGAGACACGGCGAGCAGTACTTC. Translated: CASSLPGSGRHGEQYF.

The genes are TRBV5-4 and TRBJ1-1; D remains ambiguous. The germline V gene has CDR1 SGHNT and CDR2 YYREEE (reference sequence). The CDR3 has 15 amino acids. V lost 0 bases and J 1 base, leaving 10 bases between the germline ends. CDR3 nucleotide sequence: TGTGCCAGCAGCTTGGGAAAGGGAGAGAACACTGAAGCTTTCTTT. This encodes CASSLGKGENTEAFF.

V and J are TRBV6-5 and TRBJ2-1, with TRBD1 matching over 8 bases. Unmatched junction bases numbered 9, after V lost 7 bases and J lost 7 bases. There are 14 residues in the CDR3. Germline V CDR1 and CDR2: MNHEY, SVGAGI. The DNA for the CDR3 is TGTGCCAGCACGGGCGGGACAGGTCGTAATGAGCAGTTCTTC. It yields the protein CASTGGTGRNEQFF.

The V and J genes are TRBV7-4 and TRBJ2-1, with TRBD2 identical over 8 bases. Trimming took 5 bases from V and 6 from J; bases not matched to a gene: 18. CDR3 length: 18 residues. From germline, CDR1 is SGHVT and CDR2 SQSDAQ. The CDR3 DNA is TGTGCCAGCAGCCAGCACCAGCGGGAGAGGGATCGTCTCAATGAGCAGTTCTTC. Translation gives CASSQHQRERDRLNEQFF.

J is TRBJ2-7 and V is TRBV7-6; D is uncertain. The germline V gene has CDR1 SGHVS and CDR2 FNYEAQ. V was trimmed by 5 bases and J by 6 bases, leaving 11 bases between them. The CDR3 totals 12 residues. The CDR3 region is CASSQPLGEQYF. CDR3 bases: TGTGCCAGCAGCCAACCTCTGGGCGAGCAGTACTTC.

This chain joins TRBV7-8 and TRBJ2-1; D call uncertain. V dropped 2 bases and J dropped 0 bases, with 11 bases sitting between them. From germline, CDR1 is SGHVS and CDR2 FQNEAQ. The CDR3 loop spans 16 amino acids. In DNA, the CDR3 is TGTGCCAGCAGCTTATTTGGGGTAGCCTCCTACAATGAGCAGTTCTTC. Amino acids: CASSLFGVASYNEQFF. Full variable domain (outside the CDR3, taken from reference TRBV7-8 and TRBJ2-1): GAGVSQSPRYKVAKRGQDVALRCDPISGHVSLFWYQQALGQGPEFLTYFQNEAQLDKSGLPSDRFFAERPEGSVSTLKIQRTQQEDSAVYLCASSLFGVASYNEQFFGPGTRLTVL.

In DNA, the CDR3 is TGTGCCAGCAGTTCACGAAGGTGGGGTAATCAGCCCCAGCATTTT. Its translation is CASSSRRWGNQPQHF. The chain combines TRBV27 with TRBJ1-5; D is undetermined. From germline, CDR1 is MNHEY and CDR2 SMNVEV (reference sequence). CDR3 length equals 15 residues. Trimming removed 4 bases from V and 4 bases from J, with 14 bases in between.

CDR3 DNA sequence: TGTGCCAGCAGCCAAGAGGGCCCTGGGGCAGGGGACTACGAGCAGTACTTC. Its protein product is CASSQEGPGAGDYEQYF. This chain uses TRBV4-2 with TRBJ2-7; possibly TRBD1 for D (6 bases). There are 17 residues in the CDR3. In germline, CDR1 is LGHNA, CDR2 YNFKEQ. The V end lost 0 bases, the J end lost 3 bases, and 18 bases lay between the germline ends.

This chain uses TRBV28 with TRBJ2-7; possibly TRBD1 for D (5 bases). Germline CDR1 reads MDHEN; CDR2 reads SYDVKM. The V gene lost 6 bases and the J gene lost 3 bases, with 12 bases spanning the gap. The CDR3 is 13 amino acids. The chain's CDR3 is CASRPDTGYEQYF. The CDR3 DNA reads as TGTGCCAGCAGGCCGGACACCGGCTACGAGCAGTACTTC. The full variable domain, its missing parts supplied by reference TRBV28 and TRBJ2-7, is DVKVTQSSRYLVKRTGEKVFLECVQDMDHENMFWYRQDPGLGLRLIYFSYDVKMKEKGDIPEGYSVSREKKERFSLILESASTNQTSMYLCASRPDTGYEQYFGPGTRLTVT.

V gene TRBV10-3 combines with J gene TRBJ2-7; tentatively, D is TRBD2 (5 bases). The V and J ends lost 10 bases and 3 bases respectively, with 25 bases between them. This CDR3 has 16 amino acids. CDR1 and CDR2 (germline): ENHRY, SYGVKD. The CDR3 sequence is CANSPVGLSDGYEQYF. The CDR3 coding sequence is TGTGCCAACAGCCCCGTGGGTCTTAGCGACGGCTACGAGCAGTACTTC.

This clonotype was picked up many times. An end of the junction does not agree with germline; a read error may underlie this. This sequence joins TRBV7-2 and TRBJ2-1, with 9 bases aligning to TRBD2. Per the germline V gene, CDR1 is SGHTA and CDR2 is FQGNSA. This CDR3 contains 15 residues. CDR3 sequence (DNA): TGTGCCAGCACCTTAACTAGCGGGCCTTTCAATGAGCAGTTCTTC. Translating gives CASTLTSGPFNEQFF.

This clonotype was observed many times. This chain links TRBV7-8 with TRBJ2-7; TRBD1 matches at 7 bases. This CDR3 region has 17 residues. The V segment lost 4 bases and the J segment 0 bases; nucleotides outside the gene matches: 12. Germline V gene sequence: CDR1 SGHVS, CDR2 FQNEAQ. The CDR3 loop reads CASSSRGPTGNSYEQYF. DNA for the CDR3: TGTGCCAGCAGCTCCAGGGGCCCGACAGGGAACTCCTACGAGCAGTACTTC.

This clonotype has a handful of counts. V and J are TRBV10-3 and TRBJ2-1; D might be TRBD1 or TRBD2, each matching 5 bases. The length of the CDR3 is 17 residues. Deletions cut 0 bases from V and 0 bases from J, with 12 bases between. CDR1 is ENHRY, CDR2 SYGVKD, per germline. CDR3 DNA: TGTGCCATCAGTGAGTCGAGGGGCCTCAGCTCCTACAATGAGCAGTTCTTC. Its translation: CAISESRGLSSYNEQFF.

This clonotype appeared a few times. The rearrangement joins TRBV7-2 to TRBJ1-5, with 7 bases that match TRBD1. Losses at the gene ends were 5 bases for V and 7 bases for J; bases not matched to a gene: 5. Per the germline V gene, CDR1 is SGHTA and CDR2 is FQGNSA. The CDR3 is 13 residues long. DNA of the CDR3: TGTGCCAGCAGCGACAGGGTGGGGCAGCCCCAGCATTTT. This gives the protein CASSDRVGQPQHF.

CDR3 sequence (DNA): TGTGCCAGCAGCTTGGGGAGGGCTTTCTTT. Translated: CASSLGRAFF. The J gene is TRBJ1-1, the V gene TRBV7-9; D is unresolved. Trimming removed 3 bases at V and 11 bases at J, with 7 bases between. This CDR3 comprises 10 residues. Germline values: CDR1 SEHNR, CDR2 FQNEAQ (reference sequence).

The rearrangement links TRBV6-6 to TRBJ2-1; TRBD1 matches 9 bases. The germline V gene has CDR1 MNHNY and CDR2 SVGAGI (reference sequence). V lost 5 bases to trimming and J lost 10 bases; unmatched junction nucleotides: 9. There are 14 residues in the CDR3. The CDR3 reads CASSVIGQGTEQFF. The CDR3 DNA is TGTGCCAGCAGTGTAATCGGACAGGGGACGGAGCAGTTCTTC.

The chain recombines TRBV20-1 with TRBJ1-1, with D perhaps matching TRBD1 (5 bases). Trimming took 7 bases from V and 1 from J, leaving 7 bases between them. The CDR3 consists of 11 residues. From germline, CDR1 is DFQATT and CDR2 SNEGSKA (reference sequence). This CDR3 is CSEGTNTEAFF. The DNA for the CDR3 is TGCAGTGAGGGGACGAACACTGAAGCTTTCTTT.

To note about this clonotype: Its ends do not fully match the called genes, so a read error is possible. The chain is built from TRBV7-8 and TRBJ2-7, with TRBD2 matching 8 bases. Germline CDR1 is SGHVS and CDR2 is FQNEAQ. The CDR3 spans 13 residues. DNA for the CDR3: TGTGCCAGCAGCTTAGGATTGCGGGAGGTGCGGGGGTTC. Amino acids: CASSLGLREVRGF.